The clone carrying this TCR beta chain was detected ten times or more. Its antigen is not known. Researchers amplified the TCR beta CDR3 regions from RNA transcripts. HTBI primers were used for first-round RT-PCR of the TCR CDR3. TCRdb itself ran the multiplex PCR reads through MiXCR, one entry per CDR3 protein. This sample has fewer than 300,000 distinct CDR3 sequences; 13% to 15% occur once, and the top ten carry about 30%. This specimen belongs to a study of T cells in Graves' hyperthyroidism and ophthalmopathy. Overall study results and limits: In the analysis, a 13 V-J model separated ophthalmopathy from stable hyperthyroidism.

V lost 0 bases and J 6 bases, leaving 12 bases between the germline ends. Germline-derived CDR1 and CDR2 are GTSNPN and SVGIG (reference sequence). CDR3 length: 13 residues. Patients aged 18 to 65 with hyperthyroidism were newly diagnosed, with duration under 2 months. This TCR was sampled from a woman in her fifties or sixties with Graves' hyperthyroidism that later progressed to Graves' ophthalmopathy. The specimen sequenced was blood. The V gene is TRBV30, the J gene TRBJ2-7; D may be TRBD1 or TRBD2 (5 bases each). For the CDR3, the DNA is TGTGCCTGGAGTGTACTGGGACCGGGCGAGCAGTACTTC. This codes for CAWSVLGPGEQYF.